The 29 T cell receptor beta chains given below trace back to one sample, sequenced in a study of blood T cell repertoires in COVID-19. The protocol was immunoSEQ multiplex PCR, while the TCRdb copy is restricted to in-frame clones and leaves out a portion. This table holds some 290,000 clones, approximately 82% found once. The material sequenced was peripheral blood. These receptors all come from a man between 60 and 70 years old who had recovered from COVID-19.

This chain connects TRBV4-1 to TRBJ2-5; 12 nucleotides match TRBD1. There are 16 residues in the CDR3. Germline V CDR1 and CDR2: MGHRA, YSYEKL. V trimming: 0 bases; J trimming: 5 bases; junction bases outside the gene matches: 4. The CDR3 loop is CASSQEGQGAWETQYF. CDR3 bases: TGCGCCAGCAGCCAAGAGGGACAGGGGGCGTGGGAGACCCAGTACTTC.

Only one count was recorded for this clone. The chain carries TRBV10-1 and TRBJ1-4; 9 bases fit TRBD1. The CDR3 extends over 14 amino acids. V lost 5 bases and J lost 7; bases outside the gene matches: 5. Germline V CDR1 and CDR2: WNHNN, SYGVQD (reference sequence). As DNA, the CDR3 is TGCGCCAGCAGTCGGACAGGGGAGGCTGAAAAACTGTTTTTT. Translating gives CASSRTGEAEKLFF.

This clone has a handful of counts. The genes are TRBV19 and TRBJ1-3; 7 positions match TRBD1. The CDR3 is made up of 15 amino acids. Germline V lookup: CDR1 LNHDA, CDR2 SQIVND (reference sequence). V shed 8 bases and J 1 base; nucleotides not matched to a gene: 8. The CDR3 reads CASQNRGGSGNTIYF. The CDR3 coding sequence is TGTGCCAGTCAAAACAGGGGAGGTTCTGGAAACACCATATATTTT.

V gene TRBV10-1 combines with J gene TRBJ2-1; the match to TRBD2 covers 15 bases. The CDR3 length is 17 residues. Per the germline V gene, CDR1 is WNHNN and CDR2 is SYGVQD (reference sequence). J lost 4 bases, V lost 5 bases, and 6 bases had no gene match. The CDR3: CASSQGLAGGSYNEQFF. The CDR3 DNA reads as TGCGCCAGCAGTCAGGGACTAGCGGGAGGATCATACAATGAGCAGTTCTTC.

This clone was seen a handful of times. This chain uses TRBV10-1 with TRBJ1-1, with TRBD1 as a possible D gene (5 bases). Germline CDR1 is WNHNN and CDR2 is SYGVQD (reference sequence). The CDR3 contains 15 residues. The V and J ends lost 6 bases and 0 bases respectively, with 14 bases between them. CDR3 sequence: CASRPLGQLNTEAFF. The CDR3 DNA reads TGCGCCAGCAGGCCCCTGGGGCAGTTGAACACTGAAGCTTTCTTT.

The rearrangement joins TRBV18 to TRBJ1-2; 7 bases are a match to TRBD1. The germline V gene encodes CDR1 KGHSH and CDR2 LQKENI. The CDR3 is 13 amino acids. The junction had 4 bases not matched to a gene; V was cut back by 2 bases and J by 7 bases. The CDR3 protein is CASSPDRGLGYTF. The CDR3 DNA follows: TGTGCCAGCTCACCAGATAGGGGGCTTGGCTACACCTTC.

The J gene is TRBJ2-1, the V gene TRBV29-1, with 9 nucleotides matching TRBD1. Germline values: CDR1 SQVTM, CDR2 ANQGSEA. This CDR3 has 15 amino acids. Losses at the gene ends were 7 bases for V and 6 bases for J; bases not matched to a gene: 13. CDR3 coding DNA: TGCAGCGCCAGACGAGGGACAGGGTTTAGCAATGAGCAGTTCTTC. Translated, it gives CSARRGTGFSNEQFF.

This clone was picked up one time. CDR3 sequence reads: CASSRGRGTQETQYF. The CDR3 DNA reads TGTGCCAGCAGTAGGGGGCGAGGGACCCAAGAGACCCAGTACTTC. The rearrangement joins TRBV6-6 to TRBJ2-5; 7 bases map to TRBD1. The germline V gene has CDR1 MNHNY and CDR2 SVGAGI (reference sequence). J lost 1 base, V lost 5 bases, and 7 bases had no gene match. The CDR3 runs 15 residues.

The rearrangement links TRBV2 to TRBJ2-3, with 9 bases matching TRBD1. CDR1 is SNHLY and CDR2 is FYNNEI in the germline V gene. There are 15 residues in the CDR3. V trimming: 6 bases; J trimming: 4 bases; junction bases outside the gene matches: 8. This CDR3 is CASRPTGGGADTQYF. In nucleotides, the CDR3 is TGTGCCAGCAGGCCGACAGGGGGTGGTGCAGATACGCAGTATTTT.

The CDR3 here is CASSPVLFAGKLFF. The CDR3 DNA is TGTGCCAGCAGTCCTGTTCTTTTCGCAGGAAAACTGTTTTTT. This sequence joins TRBV2 and TRBJ1-4; no reliable D call. The germline V gene has CDR1 SNHLY and CDR2 FYNNEI. The CDR3 contains 14 residues. The V end lost 5 bases, the J end lost 10 bases, and 17 bases lay between the germline ends.

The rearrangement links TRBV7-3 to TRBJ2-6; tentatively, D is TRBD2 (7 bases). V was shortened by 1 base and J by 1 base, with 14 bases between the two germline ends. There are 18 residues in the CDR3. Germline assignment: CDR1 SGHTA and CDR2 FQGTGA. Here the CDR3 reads CASSLRGGGASGANVLTF. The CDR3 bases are TGTGCCAGCAGCTTAAGGGGCGGGGGCGCATCTGGGGCCAACGTCCTGACTTTC.

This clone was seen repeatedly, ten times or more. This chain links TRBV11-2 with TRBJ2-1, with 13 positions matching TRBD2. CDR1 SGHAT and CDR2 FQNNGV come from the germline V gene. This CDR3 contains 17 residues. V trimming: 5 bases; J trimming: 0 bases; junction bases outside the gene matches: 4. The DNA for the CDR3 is TGTGCCAGCAGCCCTAGGACTAGCGGGAGCTCCTACAATGAGCAGTTCTTC. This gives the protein CASSPRTSGSSYNEQFF.

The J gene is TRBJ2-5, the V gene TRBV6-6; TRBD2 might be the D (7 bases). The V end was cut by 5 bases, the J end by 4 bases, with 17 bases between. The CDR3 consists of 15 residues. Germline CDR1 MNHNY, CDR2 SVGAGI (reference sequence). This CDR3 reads CASSRGGSERETQYF. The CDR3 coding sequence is TGTGCCAGCAGTAGGGGGGGTAGCGAGCGAGAGACCCAGTACTTC.

In DNA form, the CDR3 reads TGTGCCAGCAGCTCTCCGGGGAGCGATGAGCAGTTCTTC. Amino acid sequence: CASSSPGSDEQFF. This chain connects TRBV5-4 to TRBJ2-1; a weak D match, TRBD2 (5 bases). The V end lost 3 bases, the J end lost 8 bases, and 12 bases lay between the germline ends. The CDR3 has 13 residues. Germline V gene lookup returns CDR1 SGHNT and CDR2 YYREEE (reference sequence).

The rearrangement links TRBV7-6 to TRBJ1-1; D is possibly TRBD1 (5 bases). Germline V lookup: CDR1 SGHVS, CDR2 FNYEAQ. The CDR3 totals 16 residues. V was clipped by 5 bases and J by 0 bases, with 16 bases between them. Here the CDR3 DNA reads TGTGCCAGCAGCCCCGCCCCAGGGCTCGTGAACACTGAAGCTTTCTTT. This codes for CASSPAPGLVNTEAFF.

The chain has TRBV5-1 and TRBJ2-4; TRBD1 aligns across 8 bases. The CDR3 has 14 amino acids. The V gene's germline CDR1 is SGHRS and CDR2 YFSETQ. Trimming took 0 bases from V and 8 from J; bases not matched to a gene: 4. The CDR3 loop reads CASSLAGGEDIQYF. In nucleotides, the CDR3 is TGCGCCAGCAGCTTGGCAGGGGGCGAGGACATTCAGTACTTC.

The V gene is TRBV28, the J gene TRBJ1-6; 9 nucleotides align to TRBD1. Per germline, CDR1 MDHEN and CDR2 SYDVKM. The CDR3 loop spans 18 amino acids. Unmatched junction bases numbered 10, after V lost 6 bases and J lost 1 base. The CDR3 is CASSTPTGGRSYNSPLHF. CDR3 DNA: TGTGCCAGCAGCACACCTACAGGGGGCAGATCCTATAATTCACCCCTCCACTTT.

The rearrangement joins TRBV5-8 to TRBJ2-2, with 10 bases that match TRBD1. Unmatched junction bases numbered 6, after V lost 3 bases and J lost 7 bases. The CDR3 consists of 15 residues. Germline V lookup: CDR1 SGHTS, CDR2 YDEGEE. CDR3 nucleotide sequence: TGTGCCAGCAGCTCGGGACAGGGGTTCGTCGGGGAGCTGTTTTTT. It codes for CASSSGQGFVGELFF.

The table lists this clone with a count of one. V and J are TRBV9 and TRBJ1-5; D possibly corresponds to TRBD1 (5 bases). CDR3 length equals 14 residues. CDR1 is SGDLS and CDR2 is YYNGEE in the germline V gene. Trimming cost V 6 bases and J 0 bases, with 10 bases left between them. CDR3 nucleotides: TGTGCCAGCAACCGGGGGGATAGCAATCAGCCCCAGCATTTT. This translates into CASNRGDSNQPQHF.

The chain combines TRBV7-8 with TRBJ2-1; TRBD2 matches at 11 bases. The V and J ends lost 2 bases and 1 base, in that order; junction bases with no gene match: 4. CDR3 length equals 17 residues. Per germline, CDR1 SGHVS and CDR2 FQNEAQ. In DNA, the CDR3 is TGTGCCAGCAGCTTACGTGGGACTAGCGGTTCCTACAATGAGCAGTTCTTC. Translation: CASSLRGTSGSYNEQFF.

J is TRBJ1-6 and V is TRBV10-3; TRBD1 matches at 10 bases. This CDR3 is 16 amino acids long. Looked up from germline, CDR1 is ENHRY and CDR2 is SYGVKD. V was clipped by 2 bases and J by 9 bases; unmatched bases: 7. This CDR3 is CAISEPRQGASSPLHF. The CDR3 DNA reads TGTGCCATCAGTGAGCCTAGACAGGGGGCAAGTTCACCCCTCCACTTT.

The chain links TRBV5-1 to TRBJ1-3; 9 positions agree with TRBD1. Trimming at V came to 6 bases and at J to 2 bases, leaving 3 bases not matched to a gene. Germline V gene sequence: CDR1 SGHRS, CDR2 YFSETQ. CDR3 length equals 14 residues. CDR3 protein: CASMDRGAGNTIYF. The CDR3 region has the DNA TGCGCCAGCATGGACAGGGGCGCTGGAAACACCATATATTTT.

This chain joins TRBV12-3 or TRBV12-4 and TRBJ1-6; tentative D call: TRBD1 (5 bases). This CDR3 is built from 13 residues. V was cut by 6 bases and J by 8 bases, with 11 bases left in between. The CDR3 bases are TGTGCCAGCAGGGCGTCGGGGGATTCACCCCTCCACTTT. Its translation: CASRASGDSPLHF.

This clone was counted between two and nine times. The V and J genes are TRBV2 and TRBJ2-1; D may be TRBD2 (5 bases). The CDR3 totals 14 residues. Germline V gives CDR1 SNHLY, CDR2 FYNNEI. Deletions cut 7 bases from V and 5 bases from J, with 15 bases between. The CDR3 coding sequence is TGTGCCAGCACCCAAGCAGAGGGAAACAATGAGCAGTTCTTC. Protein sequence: CASTQAEGNNEQFF. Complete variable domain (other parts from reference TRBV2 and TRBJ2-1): EPEVTQTPSHQVTQMGQEVILRCVPISNHLYFYWYRQILGQKVEFLVSFYNNEISEKSEIFDDQFSVERPDGSNFTLKIRSTKLEDSAMYFCASTQAEGNNEQFFGPGTRLTVL.

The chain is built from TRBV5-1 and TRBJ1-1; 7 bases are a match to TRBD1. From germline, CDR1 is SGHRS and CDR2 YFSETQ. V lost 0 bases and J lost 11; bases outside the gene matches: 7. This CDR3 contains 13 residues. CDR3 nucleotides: TGCGCCAGCAGCTTGGAAGTAAGGGGGCAGGCTTTCTTT. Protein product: CASSLEVRGQAFF.

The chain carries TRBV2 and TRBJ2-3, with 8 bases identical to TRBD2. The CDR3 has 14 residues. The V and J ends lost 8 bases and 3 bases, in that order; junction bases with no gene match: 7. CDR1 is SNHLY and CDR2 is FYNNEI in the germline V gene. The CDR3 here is CASRGGGQTDTQYF. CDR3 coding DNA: TGTGCCAGCCGGGGGGGCGGACAGACAGATACGCAGTATTTT.

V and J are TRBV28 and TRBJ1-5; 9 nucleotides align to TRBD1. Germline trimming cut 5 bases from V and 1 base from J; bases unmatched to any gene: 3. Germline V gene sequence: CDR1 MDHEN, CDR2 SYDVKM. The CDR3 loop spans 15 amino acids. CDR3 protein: CASSTGQGSNQPQHF. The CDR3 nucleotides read TGTGCCAGCAGTACGGGACAGGGAAGCAATCAGCCCCAGCATTTT. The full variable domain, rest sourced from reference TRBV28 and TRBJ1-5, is DVKVTQSSRYLVKRTGEKVFLECVQDMDHENMFWYRQDPGLGLRLIYFSYDVKMKEKGDIPEGYSVSREKKERFSLILESASTNQTSMYLCASSTGQGSNQPQHFGDGTRLSIL.

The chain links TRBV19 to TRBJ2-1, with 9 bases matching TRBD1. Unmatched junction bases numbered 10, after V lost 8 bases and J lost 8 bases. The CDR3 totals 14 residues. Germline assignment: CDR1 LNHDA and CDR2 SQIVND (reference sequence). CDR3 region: CASLGTGWADEQFF. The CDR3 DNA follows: TGTGCCAGTCTTGGGACAGGGTGGGCGGATGAGCAGTTCTTC. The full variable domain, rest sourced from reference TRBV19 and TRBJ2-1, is DGGITQSPKYLFRKEGQNVTLSCEQNLNHDAMYWYRQDPGQGLRLIYYSQIVNDFQKGDIAEGYSVSREKKESFPLTVTSAQKNPTAFYLCASLGTGWADEQFFGPGTRLTVL.

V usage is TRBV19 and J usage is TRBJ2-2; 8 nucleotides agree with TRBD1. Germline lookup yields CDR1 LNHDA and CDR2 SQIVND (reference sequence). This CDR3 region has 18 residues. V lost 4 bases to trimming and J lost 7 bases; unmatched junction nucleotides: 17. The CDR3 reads CASSSLVFRQGASGELFF. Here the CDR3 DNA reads TGTGCCAGTAGTAGTTTAGTCTTTAGGCAGGGGGCAAGCGGGGAGCTGTTTTTT.